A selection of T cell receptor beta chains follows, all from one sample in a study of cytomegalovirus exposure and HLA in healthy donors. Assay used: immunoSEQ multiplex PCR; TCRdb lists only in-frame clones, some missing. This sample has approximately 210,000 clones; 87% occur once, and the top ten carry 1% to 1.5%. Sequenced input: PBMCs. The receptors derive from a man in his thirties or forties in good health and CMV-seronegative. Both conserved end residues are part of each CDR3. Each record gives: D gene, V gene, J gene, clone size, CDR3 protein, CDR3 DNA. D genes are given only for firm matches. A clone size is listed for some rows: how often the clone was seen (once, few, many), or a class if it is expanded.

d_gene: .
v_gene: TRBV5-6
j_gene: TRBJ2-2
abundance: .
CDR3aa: CASTPPGTGELFF
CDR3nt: TGTGCCAGCACCCCCCCAGGGACCGGGGAGCTGTTTTTT

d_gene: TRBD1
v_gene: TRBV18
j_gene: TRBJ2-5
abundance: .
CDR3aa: CASSPGQAVETQYF
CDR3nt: TGTGCCAGCTCACCAGGACAGGCCGTAGAGACCCAGTACTTC

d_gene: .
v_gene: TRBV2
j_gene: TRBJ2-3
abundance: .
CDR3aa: CASRAGGTQYF
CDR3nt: TGTGCCAGCAGGGCAGGAGGGACGCAGTATTTT

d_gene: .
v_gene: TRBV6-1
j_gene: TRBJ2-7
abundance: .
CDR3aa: CAISYGGVRRYEQYF
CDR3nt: TGTGCCATCTCATACGGCGGGGTGAGAAGGTACGAGCAGTACTTC

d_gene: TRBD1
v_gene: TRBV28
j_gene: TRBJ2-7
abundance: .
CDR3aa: CASSQGQGTTYEQYF
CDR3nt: TGTGCCAGCAGCCAGGGACAGGGGACAACCTACGAGCAGTACTTC

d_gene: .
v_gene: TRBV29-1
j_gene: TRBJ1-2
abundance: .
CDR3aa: CSVDLPDYGYTF
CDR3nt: TGCAGCGTTGACTTACCGGACTATGGCTACACCTTC

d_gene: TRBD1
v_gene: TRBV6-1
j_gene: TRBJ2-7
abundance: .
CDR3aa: CASRQTGGSEQYF
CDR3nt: TGTGCCAGCAGACAAACAGGGGGGAGTGAGCAGTACTTC

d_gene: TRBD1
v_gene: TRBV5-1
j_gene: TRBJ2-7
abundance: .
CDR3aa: CASSLGRDRGGEQYF
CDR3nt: TGCGCCAGCAGCTTGGGGCGGGACAGGGGGGGCGAGCAGTACTTC

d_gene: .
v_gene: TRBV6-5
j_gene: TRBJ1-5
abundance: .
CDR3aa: CASSWTDSNQPQHF
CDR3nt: TGTGCCAGCAGTTGGACAGATAGCAATCAGCCCCAGCATTTT

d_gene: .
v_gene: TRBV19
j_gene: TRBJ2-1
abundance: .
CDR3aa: CASSPRGTTYNEQFF
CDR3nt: TGTGCCAGTAGTCCTCGGGGGACCACTTACAATGAGCAGTTCTTC

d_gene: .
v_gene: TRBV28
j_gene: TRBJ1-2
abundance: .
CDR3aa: CASSFPANYGYTF
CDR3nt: TGTGCCAGCAGTTTTCCAGCTAACTATGGCTACACCTTC

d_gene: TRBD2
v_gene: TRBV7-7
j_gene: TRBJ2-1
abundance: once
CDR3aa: CASSTGGLNEQFF
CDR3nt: TGTGCTAGCAGCACGGGGGGACTGAATGAGCAGTTCTTC

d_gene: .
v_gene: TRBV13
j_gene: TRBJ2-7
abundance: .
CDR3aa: CASSLSGDWKKLSYEQYF
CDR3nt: TGTGCCAGCAGCTTATCGGGGGACTGGAAAAAATTATCCTACGAGCAGTACTTC

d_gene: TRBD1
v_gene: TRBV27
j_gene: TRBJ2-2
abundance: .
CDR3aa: CASRGQDTGELFF
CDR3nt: TGTGCCAGCAGGGGACAGGACACCGGGGAGCTGTTTTTT

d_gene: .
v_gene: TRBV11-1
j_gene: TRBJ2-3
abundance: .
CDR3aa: CASSRFGADTQYF
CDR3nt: TGTGCCAGCAGTCGTTTCGGGGCAGATACGCAGTATTTT

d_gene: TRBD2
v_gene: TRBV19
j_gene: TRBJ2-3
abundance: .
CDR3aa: CASSLGTKDTQYF
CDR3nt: TGTGCCAGTAGTTTGGGGACTAAAGATACGCAGTATTTT

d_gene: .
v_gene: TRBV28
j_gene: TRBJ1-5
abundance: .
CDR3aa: CASSLLDSWHF
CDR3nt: TGTGCCAGCAGTTTATTAGACAGCTGGCATTTT